This T cell receptor (beta chain) was identified in a study of breast tumors, draining lymph nodes, adjacent tissues. The V gene's germline CDR1 is MNHEY and CDR2 SVGEGT. This CDR3 contains 15 residues. Losses at the gene ends were 6 bases for V and 5 bases for J; bases not matched to a gene: 12. Comments on this clonotype: As yet, its antigen is unknown.

MiXCR, run by TCRdb on the multiplex PCR reads, gives a single entry per CDR3 protein. The sample has 45,000 to 65,000 distinct CDR3 sequences, over 40% seen once. Study-level findings and limits: Luminal-like breast cancer showed significantly higher tumor–nontumor repertoire similarity than basal-like. Tumor TCR diversity was below lymph nodes but above nontumor tissue. Tumor T cell lymph node origin was a supported hypothesis, not proven.

The sequencing input was breast tumor tissue. This clonotype originated in a female donor with breast cancer. Some clones in this sample may be carry-over from other donors' samples. V and J are TRBV6-2 or TRBV6-3 and TRBJ2-5; 7 nucleotides match TRBD1. Here the CDR3 DNA reads TGTGCCAGCAGCCCGGTCGACAGGGTTGGGGAGACCCAGTACTTC. This sequence encodes CASSPVDRVGETQYF.